The clone carrying this TCR beta chain was detected many times. CDR3 size: 12 residues. Trimming removed 4 bases at V and 4 bases at J, with 7 bases between. Germline V lookup: CDR1 SGHDN, CDR2 FVKESK. This entry comes from a study of shared clonotypes between healthy human individuals. Running of the assay took place at deep level. Replicate PCRs run on sorted subsets employed 200 ng DNA, around 27,000 T cell genomes. Assay: immunoSEQ multiplex PCR; the TCRdb copy retains only in-frame clones and omits some. This table holds some 660,000 clones, approximately 73% found once. The clonotype was recovered from a young woman in good health. The V and J genes are TRBV14 and TRBJ1-2; D is possibly TRBD1 (5 bases). Sample: memory CD4+ T cells sorted from blood. Documented subset: CD45RA-negative fraction. The CDR3 region is CASSLDSYGYTF. The CDR3 DNA reads as TGTGCCAGCAGCCTAGACAGCTATGGCTACACCTTC.